These T cell receptor beta chains were read from a single sample in a study of blood T cell repertoires in COVID-19. Profiled with immunoSEQ multiplex PCR; TCRdb holds only in-frame clones, not every one. The sample shows 290,000 or so clones, more than 80% of them seen only once. Sequencing used PBMCs or T cells enriched from blood (not recorded which). All receptors derive from a woman aged 25 to 45 who had recovered from COVID-19. Each CDR3 is given with its conserved first and last residue. Each record gives: D gene, CDR3 length, J gene, clone size, V gene, CDR3 protein, CDR3 DNA. D genes are given only for firm matches. Size values are once, few and many counts, or a class for expanded clones, and some rows have none.

d_call: .
cdr3_length: 15
j_call: TRBJ1-5
clone_size: once
v_call: TRBV28
cdr3_aa: CASRWDSLSNQPQHF
cdr3_nt: TGTGCCAGCAGATGGGACTCCCTTAGCAATCAGCCCCAGCATTTT

d_call: .
cdr3_length: 13
j_call: TRBJ2-7
clone_size: once
v_call: TRBV28
cdr3_aa: CASSLGYSYEQYF
cdr3_nt: TGTGCCAGCAGTTTGGGCTATTCCTACGAGCAGTACTTC

d_call: TRBD1
cdr3_length: 15
j_call: TRBJ2-2
clone_size: .
v_call: TRBV6-7
cdr3_aa: CASLKTGAYTGELFF
cdr3_nt: TGTGCCAGCCTAAAGACAGGGGCCTACACCGGGGAGCTGTTTTTT

d_call: .
cdr3_length: 12
j_call: TRBJ1-5
clone_size: .
v_call: TRBV24-1
cdr3_aa: CATSREDQPQHF
cdr3_nt: TGTGCCACCTCTCGGGAAGATCAGCCCCAGCATTTT

d_call: .
cdr3_length: 12
j_call: TRBJ2-5
clone_size: .
v_call: TRBV6-5
cdr3_aa: CASSWDLETQYF
cdr3_nt: TGTGCCAGCAGCTGGGACTTAGAGACCCAGTACTTC

d_call: .
cdr3_length: 13
j_call: TRBJ2-5
clone_size: .
v_call: TRBV5-1
cdr3_aa: CASSVQGQETQYF
cdr3_nt: TGCGCCAGCAGTGTACAGGGCCAAGAGACCCAGTACTTC

d_call: .
cdr3_length: 16
j_call: TRBJ1-6
clone_size: once
v_call: TRBV6-2/TRBV6-3
cdr3_aa: CASSYSDSAQNSPLHF
cdr3_nt: TGTGCCAGCAGTTACTCCGACAGCGCTCAAAATTCACCCCTCCACTTT

d_call: .
cdr3_length: 12
j_call: TRBJ1-2
clone_size: .
v_call: TRBV28
cdr3_aa: CASSLKSYGYTF
cdr3_nt: TGTGCCAGCAGTTTAAAGAGCTATGGCTACACCTTC

d_call: .
cdr3_length: 17
j_call: TRBJ2-7
clone_size: .
v_call: TRBV19
cdr3_aa: CASSIRSGEDRSYEQYF
cdr3_nt: TGTGCCAGTAGTATAAGGAGTGGTGAGGACAGATCCTACGAGCAGTACTTC

d_call: .
cdr3_length: 15
j_call: TRBJ2-5
clone_size: .
v_call: TRBV7-2
cdr3_aa: CASSAWGSARETQYF
cdr3_nt: TGTGCCAGCAGCGCGTGGGGCTCCGCGCGGGAGACCCAGTACTTC

d_call: .
cdr3_length: 17
j_call: TRBJ1-2
clone_size: .
v_call: TRBV25-1
cdr3_aa: CASSDTGAGLTLDGYTF
cdr3_nt: TGTGCCAGCAGTGATACGGGAGCAGGGCTAACTCTAGATGGCTACACCTTC

d_call: TRBD1
cdr3_length: 14
j_call: TRBJ1-3
clone_size: .
v_call: TRBV28
cdr3_aa: CASTLGGIGNTIYF
cdr3_nt: TGTGCCAGCACCTTAGGGGGCATTGGAAACACCATATATTTT

d_call: .
cdr3_length: 13
j_call: TRBJ2-7
clone_size: once
v_call: TRBV28
cdr3_aa: CASSLQARNEQYF
cdr3_nt: TGTGCCAGCAGTTTACAGGCCAGGAACGAGCAGTACTTC

d_call: TRBD1
cdr3_length: 16
j_call: TRBJ1-3
clone_size: .
v_call: TRBV7-9
cdr3_aa: CASRYQGATSGNTIYF
cdr3_nt: TGTGCCAGCAGGTACCAGGGGGCGACCTCTGGAAACACCATATATTTT

d_call: TRBD1
cdr3_length: 15
j_call: TRBJ2-1
clone_size: .
v_call: TRBV28
cdr3_aa: CASTLMTGAENEQFF
cdr3_nt: TGTGCCAGCACCCTCATGACAGGGGCGGAAAACGAGCAGTTCTTC

d_call: .
cdr3_length: 14
j_call: TRBJ1-4
clone_size: .
v_call: TRBV7-2
cdr3_aa: CASSQGGSNEKLFF
cdr3_nt: TGTGCCAGCAGCCAGGGTGGTTCTAATGAAAAACTGTTTTTT

d_call: TRBD2
cdr3_length: 14
j_call: TRBJ2-1
clone_size: .
v_call: TRBV28
cdr3_aa: CASSLSGSWNEQFF
cdr3_nt: TGTGCCAGCAGTCTCAGCGGGAGTTGGAATGAGCAGTTCTTC